The entry below gives a single TCR beta chain sequence along with its context. Method: immunoSEQ multiplex PCR; TCRdb's copy keeps in-frame clones and lacks some. Of about 97,000 clones in the sample, around nine tenths were seen once. This sample stems from a study of T cell responses to AZD1222 COVID-19 vaccine. This CDR3 spans 13 amino acids. Trimming pared 9 bases from V and 3 bases from J, leaving 14 bases between. CDR1 and CDR2 from the germline V gene are SNHLY and FYNNEI. This chain links TRBV2 with TRBJ1-1; possibly TRBD1 for D (6 bases). The TCR was taken from an adult in good health. The source was peripheral blood, collected on day 0 of AZD1222 vaccination. The CDR3 sequence: CARTRRGDTEAFF. The CDR3 region has the DNA TGTGCCAGAACCAGAAGGGGGGACACTGAAGCTTTCTTT.